A single sample is the source of the 7 T cell receptor beta chains below, sequenced in a study of blood T cell repertoires in COVID-19. Sequencing was performed with immunoSEQ multiplex PCR; in TCRdb, only in-frame clones are kept and a portion is missing. The sample shows about 470,000 clones, around 90% of them seen only once. Specimen: PBMCs or T cells enriched from blood (not recorded which). These receptors were collected from a woman between 18 and 30 years old who had recovered from COVID-19.

The gene calls are TRBV11-3 and TRBJ1-2; TRBD1 aligns across 8 bases. CDR3 length equals 14 residues. CDR1 is SGHNT and CDR2 is YENEEA in the germline V gene. V lost 5 bases and J lost 4; bases outside the gene matches: 6. DNA of the CDR3: TGTGCCAGCAGCCAAGGACAGGGAGGCTATGGCTACACCTTC. Translation: CASSQGQGGYGYTF.

This rearrangement joins TRBV21-1 to TRBJ1-2; the DNA was not used to check the table's D call, TRBD1. TRBV21-1 is designated a pseudogene. The CDR3 runs to 17 residues. CDR3 sequence reads: CASSRKTYRHLIRGYTF. CDR3 in DNA: TGTGCCAGCAGCAGGAAGACATACCGCCACCTAATCCGGGGCTACACCTTC.

This clone was picked up one time. The CDR3 loop is CASSSPGGYEQYF. As DNA, the CDR3 is TGTGCCAGCAGCTCGCCCGGCGGTTACGAGCAGTACTTC. The chain couples TRBV5-6 to TRBJ2-7; D is unclear. Germline V gene lookup returns CDR1 SGHDT and CDR2 YYEEEE. This CDR3 contains 13 residues. The V gene lost 3 bases and the J gene lost 4 bases, with 11 bases spanning the gap. The full variable domain, completed using reference TRBV5-6 and TRBJ2-7, is DAGVTQSPTHLIKTRGQQVTLRCSPKSGHDTVSWYQQALGQGPQFIFQYYEEEERQRGNFPDRFSGHQFPNYSSELNVNALLLGDSALYLCASSSPGGYEQYFGPGTRLTVT.

CDR3 residues: CASSLTELKAFF. In nucleotides, the CDR3 is TGTGCCAGCAGTTTAACCGAGCTTAAAGCTTTCTTT. V usage is TRBV28 and J usage is TRBJ1-1; D is uncertain. The CDR3 sequence is 12 residues long. Germline CDR1 is MDHEN and CDR2 is SYDVKM. Trimming took off 2 bases at V and 9 bases at J, with 10 bases between the two ends.

The rearrangement uses TRBV12-3 or TRBV12-4 and TRBJ2-7; D is possibly TRBD1 (5 bases). V was cut by 8 bases and J by 6 bases, with 17 bases left in between. The CDR3 has 13 amino acids. This CDR3 is CASQGVRFSEQYF. CDR3 in DNA: TGTGCCAGCCAAGGGGTAAGATTTTCCGAGCAGTACTTC.

The rearrangement joins TRBV4-1 to TRBJ2-3; 7 positions agree with TRBD1. Germline trimming cut 0 bases from V and 2 bases from J; bases unmatched to any gene: 5. The CDR3 is 16 residues long. Per germline, CDR1 MGHRA and CDR2 YSYEKL. Here the CDR3 DNA reads TGCGCCAGCAGCCAAGAAAGGGGGCCCCCCACAGATACGCAGTATTTT. Amino acid sequence: CASSQERGPPTDTQYF.

This clone appeared once. Other nucleotide sequences in the sample specify the same CDR3. The V gene is TRBV27, the J gene TRBJ2-1, with 7 bases matching TRBD2. Trimming took 2 bases from V and 5 from J; bases not matched to a gene: 3. The V gene's germline CDR1 is MNHEY and CDR2 SMNVEV (reference sequence). This CDR3 has 14 residues. CDR3: CASSLGLGDNEQFF. Written as DNA, the CDR3 is TGTGCCAGCAGTTTAGGACTAGGCGACAATGAGCAGTTCTTC.